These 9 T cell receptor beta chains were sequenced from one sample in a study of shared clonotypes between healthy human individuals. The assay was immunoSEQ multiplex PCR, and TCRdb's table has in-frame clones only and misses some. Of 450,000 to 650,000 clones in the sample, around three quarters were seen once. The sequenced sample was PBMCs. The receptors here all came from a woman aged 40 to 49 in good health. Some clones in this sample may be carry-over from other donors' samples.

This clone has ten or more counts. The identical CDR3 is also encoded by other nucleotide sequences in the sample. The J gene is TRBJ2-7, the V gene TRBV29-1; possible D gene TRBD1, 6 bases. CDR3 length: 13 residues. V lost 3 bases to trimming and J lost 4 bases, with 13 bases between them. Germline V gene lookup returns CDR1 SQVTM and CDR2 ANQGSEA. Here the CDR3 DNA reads TGCAGCGTTGAGGACAGCACGGCGTACGAGCAGTACTTC. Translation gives CSVEDSTAYEQYF.

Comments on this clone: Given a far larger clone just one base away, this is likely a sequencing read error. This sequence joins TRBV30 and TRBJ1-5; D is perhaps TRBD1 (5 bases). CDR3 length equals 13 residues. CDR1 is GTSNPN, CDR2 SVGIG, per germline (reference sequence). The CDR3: CACSGTGNQPQHF. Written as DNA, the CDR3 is TGTGCCTGTAGTGGGACGGGGAATCAGCCCCAGCATTTT. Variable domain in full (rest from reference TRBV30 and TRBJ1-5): SQTIHQWPATLVQPVGSPLSLECTVEGTSNPNLYWYRQAAGRGLQLLFYSVGIGQISSEVPQNLSASRPQDRQFILSSKKLLLSDSGFYLCACSGTGNQPQHFGDGTRLSIL.

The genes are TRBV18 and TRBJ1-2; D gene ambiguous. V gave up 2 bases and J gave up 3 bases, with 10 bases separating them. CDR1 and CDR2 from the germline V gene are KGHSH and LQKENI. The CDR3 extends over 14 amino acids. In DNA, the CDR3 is TGTGCCAGCTCACCAAGGTCGGGCGACTATGGCTACACCTTC. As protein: CASSPRSGDYGYTF.

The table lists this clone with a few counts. The DNA of the CDR3 is TGCGCCAGCAGCCACGACTCGACAAAGACGGGGCAGTTCTTC. It encodes CASSHDSTKTGQFF. V is TRBV4-3 and J is TRBJ2-1, with no clear D. This CDR3 is 14 amino acids long. The V end was cut by 3 bases, the J end by 12 bases, with 18 bases between. Per germline, CDR1 LGHNA and CDR2 YSLEER.

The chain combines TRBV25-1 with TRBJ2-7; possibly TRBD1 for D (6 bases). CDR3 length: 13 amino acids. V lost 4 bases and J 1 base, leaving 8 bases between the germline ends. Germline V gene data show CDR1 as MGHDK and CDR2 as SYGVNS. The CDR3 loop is CASSGQESYEQYF. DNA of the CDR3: TGTGCCAGCAGTGGACAGGAGTCCTACGAGCAGTACTTC.

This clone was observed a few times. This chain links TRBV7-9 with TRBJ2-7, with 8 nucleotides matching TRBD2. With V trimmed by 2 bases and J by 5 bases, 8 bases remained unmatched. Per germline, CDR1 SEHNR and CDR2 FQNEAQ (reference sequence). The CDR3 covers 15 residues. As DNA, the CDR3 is TGTGCCAGCAGCTTACTCCCAGCGGGGGAAGACGAGCAGTACTTC. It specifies CASSLLPAGEDEQYF.

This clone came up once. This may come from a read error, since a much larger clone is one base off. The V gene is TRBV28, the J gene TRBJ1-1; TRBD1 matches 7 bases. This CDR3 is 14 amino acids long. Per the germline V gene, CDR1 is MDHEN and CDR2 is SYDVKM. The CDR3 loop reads CASSSSGGNTEALF. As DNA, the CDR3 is TGTGCCAGCAGTAGCTCAGGGGGGAACACTGAAGCTTTATTT.

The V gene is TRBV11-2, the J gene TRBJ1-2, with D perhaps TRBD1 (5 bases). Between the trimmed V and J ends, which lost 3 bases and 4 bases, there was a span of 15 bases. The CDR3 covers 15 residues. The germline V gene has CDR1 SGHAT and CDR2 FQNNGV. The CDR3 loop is CASSFNLGVGYGYTF. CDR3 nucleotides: TGTGCCAGCAGCTTCAATCTGGGGGTGGGCTATGGCTACACCTTC.

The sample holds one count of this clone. CDR3 region: CASFHGSPFF. CDR3 nucleotides: TGTGCCAGCTTCCACGGGTCCCCGTTCTTC. J is TRBJ2-1 and V is TRBV2; D ambiguous. CDR1 and CDR2 (germline): SNHLY, FYNNEI. V shed 8 bases and J shed 15 bases, with 14 bases lying between them. The CDR3 length is 10 residues.